The T cell receptor beta chain described here comes from a study of immune heterogeneity within non-small cell lung tumors (dated by TCRdb to the late 2010s). At the level of the whole study: By histology, the tumors were a few squamous cell carcinomas, nine to eleven non-squamous carcinomas and 1 tumor not otherwise specified. To examine intratumoral immune heterogeneity, the study used whole-exome sequencing, RNA-seq and TCR beta repertoire sequencing on multiple spatially distinct regions of each NSCLC tumor. Transcriptome data were available for just about 40 loci from around 12 patients, whereas TCR repertoire analysis spanned roughly 55 tumor loci from around 15 patients. Neoantigen binding to each patient's HLA alleles was predicted with netMHCpan-3.0 for mutant peptides of 8 to 11 amino acids. Study-wide findings and limitations: Within a patient, identical dominant CDR3B clonotypes were found to recur across loci, yet unique high-frequency clones were also harbored in different tumor locations. High-frequency TCR beta clonotypes were largely distinct between individual patients. Local tumor mutational burden and local T-cell repertoire clonality had a statistically significant but moderate positive correlation (R about 0.3).

Genomic DNA was extracted from bulk tumor tissue and used as the TCR template, and approximately 600 ng gDNA was amplified per sample. During surgery, multiple biopsies were taken from each primary tumor and placed as far apart as possible within the tumor mass. The study cohort was described as untreated, and patients were newly diagnosed NSCLC cases undergoing curative surgery. The donors were roughly 15 patients with newly diagnosed non-small cell lung cancer who were having surgery with curative intent. A couple of independent pathologists examined the resected tumor masses. Only DNA and RNA samples of high quality went on to sequencing. The TCR beta CDR3 region was amplified with a multiplex PCR system whose first round of about 10 cycles used 32 V-gene forward primers and 13 J-gene reverse primers. First-round PCR used a QIAGEN Multiplex PCR Kit, and primer sequences were filed in Chinese patent CN105087789A. Illumina universal primers were attached in a second round of PCR run with the Phusion High-Fidelity PCR Kit. Paired-end sequencing of TCR libraries was carried out on the Illumina HiSeq X Ten platform at a read length of 151 bp. The authors processed their data as follows. Reads lacking multiplex PCR primers were removed with Cutadapt, read pairs were merged with PEAR, and CDR3 regions were called with MiXCR default settings. Shannon entropy measured repertoire diversity, while clonality was calculated as one minus the Shannon entropy divided by the ln of the count of productive unique sequences. Clonotypes at a frequency of at least 0.5% were defined as dominant or high-frequency T-cell clones. TCRdb ran its own pipeline on the public reads, namely fastp trimming at Q25 and MiXCR clone calling, and kept in-frame beta chains. Entries are consolidated by CDR3 protein sequence, retaining the most common genes and DNA. TCRdb's processing, not the study's, gives the V and J calls here. For this sample there are roughly 5,000 distinct CDR3 sequences; about a fifth appear just once. The top ten constitute approximately 15% of the sample.

CDR1 and CDR2 (DFQATT, SNEGSKA) derive from the germline V gene (reference sequence). The CDR3 has 14 amino acids, counting the end cysteine and phenylalanine. Only CDR3 DNA remains: 42 bases, in frame from the first base. This clonotype has a single count. What this receptor recognizes is not known. A junction end diverges from the germline sequence, so it may reflect a read error. The rearrangement joined TRBV20-1 to TRBJ2-3; a tentative D match to TRBD1 spans 6 bases. Source material: lung tumor tissue. The origin of this receptor is a man between 60 and 75 years old with non-small cell lung cancer. The DNA sequence is TGCAGTGCTGACCAGGGGATAGGCGCAGATACGCAGCACTTT. This gives the protein CSADQGIGADTQHF.